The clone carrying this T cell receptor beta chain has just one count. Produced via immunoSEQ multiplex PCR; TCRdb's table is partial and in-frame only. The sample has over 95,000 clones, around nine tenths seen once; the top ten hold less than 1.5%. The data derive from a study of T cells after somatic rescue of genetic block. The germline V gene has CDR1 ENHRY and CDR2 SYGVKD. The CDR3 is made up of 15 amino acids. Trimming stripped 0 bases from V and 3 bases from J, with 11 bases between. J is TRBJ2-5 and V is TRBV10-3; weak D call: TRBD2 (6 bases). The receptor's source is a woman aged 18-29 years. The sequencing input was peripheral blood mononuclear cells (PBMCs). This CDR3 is CAISESSGGEETQYF. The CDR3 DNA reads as TGTGCCATCAGTGAGTCTTCCGGAGGGGAAGAGACCCAGTACTTC.